This T cell receptor (beta chain) was recovered during a study of spatial heterogeneity in lung cancer. Study information: There was a strong correlation between the counts of TCR transcripts measured in tumor regions and a T cell transcriptional module score that was calculated from matched bulk RNA-seq. Study results and caveats: Ubiquitous and regional nonsynonymous mutations were tracked by counts of ubiquitous and regional expanded TCRs, respectively. Tracking of tumor mutation counts was seen in expanded intratumoral alpha and beta TCR counts.

Unique molecular identifiers, one per molecule, were present on every TCR cDNA molecule. MiXCR, run by TCRdb on the 5' RACE reads, gives a single entry per CDR3 protein. This repertoire shows 15,000 or so distinct CDR3 sequences, roughly 4.7% found once; its top ten account for around 20%. This CDR3 is built from 16 residues. Germline-derived CDR1 and CDR2 are MNHNY and SVGAGI (reference sequence). Trimming removed 6 bases from V and 5 bases from J; junction bases left unmatched: 13. This clonotype was seen ten or more times. Its target is not known. The sample's time point: sample taken at primary tumor resection. No cell sorting; template was whole RNA from tumor, lung tissue or PBMC.

The chain is built from TRBV6-6 and TRBJ1-2; 9 nucleotides align to TRBD1. The material was lung tumor tissue, obtained at surgery. The receptor comes from a female donor with early-stage non-small cell lung cancer. The CDR3 nucleotides read TGTGCCAGCAGGTCGGGACAGGGCGTGGGGCCGTATGGCTACACCTTC. Protein: CASRSGQGVGPYGYTF.